What follows is one TCR beta chain and its context. Its antigen is undetermined. The data belong to a study of breast tumors, draining lymph nodes, adjacent tissues. Regarding the study as a whole: Tumors had less TCR diversity than lymph nodes, more than nontumor tissue. Findings are consistent with lymph node origin and intratumoral expansion of most tumor T cells.

CDR3 size: 14 residues. Between the trimmed V and J ends, which lost 0 bases and 9 bases, there was a span of 14 bases. The germline gives CDR1 LNHNV, CDR2 YYDKDF (reference sequence). TCRdb re-analysed the multiplex PCR reads in MiXCR, keeping a single row per CDR3 protein. The top ten clones hold around 3.5% of a sample with 150,000 or so distinct CDR3 sequences, about 33% of them seen once. The lymph nodes were axillary draining lymph nodes from breast cancer patients. Sequenced input: axillary lymph node tissue. The chain employs TRBV15 and TRBJ2-5, with D unresolved. The sequence was collected from a female donor with breast cancer. Some clones in this sample may be carry-over from other donors' samples. The CDR3 region has the DNA TGTGCCACCAGCAGAGATGCAGGAGTTGGGGCCCAGTACTTC. Translating gives CATSRDAGVGAQYF.